These 24 T cell receptor beta chains were all obtained from the same sample, sequenced in a study of molecular identifiers for immune sequencing clone quantification (dated by TCRdb to 2017 to 2018). The library was prepared using PCR. Sequencing was carried out with an Illumina HiSeq 4000. TCRdb handled the public reads itself, with Q25 trimming in fastp and clone calling in MiXCR, and kept productive beta chains. Entries are consolidated by CDR3 protein sequence, retaining the most common genes and DNA. The sample profile shows under 650,000 distinct CDR3 sequences; around 20% of them were found once. 0.7% to 1% of the sample belongs to the ten largest clones. Sequencing input: naive CD8+ T cells from blood, with Jurkat cell RNA spiked in. Read against the paper, the sample's cell subset or site label means: FACS-sorted CD8+CD4-CCR7+CD45RA+ naive T cells. These receptors were obtained from a human donor in good health. Some libraries in this study had Jurkat cell RNA spiked in.

The chain has TRBV4-3 and TRBJ2-1; a weak D match, TRBD1 (5 bases). The V end was cut by 1 base, the J end by 1 base, with 8 bases between. Per germline, CDR1 LGHNA and CDR2 YSLEER. The CDR3 contains 15 residues. The CDR3 DNA reads as TGCGCCAGCAGCCAAGCCAGGGTTTCCTACAATGAGCAGTTCTTC. This codes for CASSQARVSYNEQFF.

This clonotype was recorded at least ten times. The chain couples TRBV30 to TRBJ2-7, with 12 bases fitting TRBD2. Trimming took 0 bases from V and 5 from J; bases not matched to a gene: 5. Germline V gives CDR1 GTSNPN, CDR2 SVGIG (reference sequence). CDR3 length: 15 residues. In DNA, the CDR3 is TGTGCCTGGAGTGTACTCCGACTAGCGGGAGACGAGCAGTACTTC. Translated: CAWSVLRLAGDEQYF. Combining the CDR3 with reference TRBV30 and TRBJ2-7 gives the whole variable domain SQTIHQWPATLVQPVGSPLSLECTVEGTSNPNLYWYRQAAGRGLQLLFYSVGIGQISSEVPQNLSASRPQDRQFILSSKKLLLSDSGFYLCAWSVLRLAGDEQYFGPGTRLTVT.

This clonotype was detected many times. The chain employs TRBV27 and TRBJ2-7, with TRBD1 identical over 10 bases. V was clipped by 0 bases and J by 2 bases; unmatched bases: 4. The V gene's germline CDR1 is MNHEY and CDR2 SMNVEV (reference sequence). This CDR3 is 16 amino acids long. CDR3 in DNA: TGTGCCAGCAGTTTATCGTTTGGACAGGGGGCCTACGAGCAGTACTTC. Translating it yields CASSLSFGQGAYEQYF.

This clonotype was recorded at least ten times. CDR3 residues: CASSYGTGGSGNTIYF. CDR3 nucleotide sequence: TGTGCCAGCAGCTACGGGACAGGGGGCTCTGGAAACACCATATATTTT. This chain joins TRBV5-6 and TRBJ1-3, with TRBD1 identical over 11 bases. The CDR3 extends over 16 amino acids. Germline CDR1 reads SGHDT; CDR2 reads YYEEEE. V shed 3 bases and J 0 bases; nucleotides not matched to a gene: 2.

This clonotype was seen at least ten times. The V gene is TRBV28, the J gene TRBJ2-3; D remains ambiguous. This CDR3 is built from 14 residues. CDR1 and CDR2 from the germline V gene are MDHEN and SYDVKM. Trimming took off 3 bases at V and 0 bases at J, with 7 bases between the two ends. CDR3 bases: TGTGCCAGCAGTTTTGGGCGGAGCACAGATACGCAGTATTTT. Its protein product is CASSFGRSTDTQYF.

For this clonotype: One end of the junction fails to match germline, which may point to a read error. The gene calls are TRBV7-6 and TRBJ2-3; possibly TRBD1 or TRBD2 for D (6 bases each). Germline values: CDR1 SGHVS, CDR2 FNYEAQ. This CDR3 spans 15 amino acids. The CDR3 DNA is TGTGCCAGCGGCTTAGTAGGGGGGCCAACAGATACGCAGTATTTT. This translates into CASGLVGGPTDTQYF. The full variable domain, in which reference TRBV7-6 and TRBJ2-3 provide the parts outside the CDR3, is GAGVSQSPRYKVTKRGQDVALRCDPISGHVSLYWYRQALGQGPEFLTYFNYEAQQDKSGLPNDRFSAERPEGSISTLTIQRTEQRDSAMYRCASGLVGGPTDTQYFGPGTRLTVL.

Remarks on this clonotype: Mismatch with germline at one junction end may stem from a read error. The chain carries TRBV12-3 or TRBV12-4 and TRBJ2-3; 11 nucleotides match TRBD2. The CDR3 consists of 15 residues. The CDR3 protein is CASSISSGGSDAQYF. The CDR3 DNA is TGTGCCAGCTCAATTTCTAGCGGGGGGTCAGATGCGCAGTATTTT.

This clonotype occurred a few times. The chain links TRBV28 to TRBJ2-1, with D perhaps assigned TRBD1 or TRBD2 (5 bases each). The CDR3 is 15 amino acids. Germline V lookup: CDR1 MDHEN, CDR2 SYDVKM. With 7 bases removed from V and 3 bases from J, the gap between germline ends came to 16 bases. The CDR3 nucleotides read TGTGCCAGCACCTTGGGGGTACCCTTCTACAATGAGCAGTTCTTC. The encoded protein is CASTLGVPFYNEQFF.

This clonotype was counted many times. This sequence joins TRBV7-9 and TRBJ2-7, with D perhaps matching TRBD2 (6 bases). With 6 bases removed from V and 1 base from J, the gap between germline ends came to 10 bases. This CDR3 contains 13 residues. The V gene's germline CDR1 is SEHNR and CDR2 FQNEAQ (reference sequence). The CDR3, as DNA: TGTGCCAGCAGTGACCGGGGGTCCTACGAGCAGTACTTC. Amino acids: CASSDRGSYEQYF.

The table lists this clonotype with many counts. The chain links TRBV20-1 to TRBJ2-7; D call uncertain. Germline lookup yields CDR1 DFQATT and CDR2 SNEGSKA (reference sequence). CDR3 length: 10 amino acids. V gave up 3 bases and J gave up 7 bases, with 7 bases separating them. CDR3 region: CSASLREQYF. CDR3 bases: TGCAGTGCTAGTTTAAGGGAGCAGTACTTC.

This clonotype was seen repeatedly, ten times or more. The chain uses TRBV6-5 and TRBJ1-1, with unresolved D. Trimming took 0 bases from V and 1 from J, leaving 9 bases between them. The CDR3 has 15 residues. Germline V gene data show CDR1 as MNHEY and CDR2 as SVGAGI. CDR3 in DNA: TGTGCCAGCAGTTACTCTTTAGGATCGAACACTGAAGCTTTCTTT. This translates into CASSYSLGSNTEAFF.

Regarding this clonotype: This clone may be a read error of a much larger clone one base away. The chain carries TRBV5-1 and TRBJ2-7, with D possibly TRBD1 on 6 matching bases. V was pared by 2 bases and J by 3 bases, with 12 bases between. Germline CDR1 reads SGHRS; CDR2 reads YFSETQ. CDR3 length: 14 residues. The CDR3 protein is CASSLSTGHYEQYF. The CDR3 region has the DNA TGCGCCAGCAGCTTATCCACAGGGCACTACGAGCAGTACTTC.

This clonotype was observed a handful of times. V and J are TRBV11-2 and TRBJ2-7; D may be TRBD1 (6 bases). Germline V gives CDR1 SGHAT, CDR2 FQNNGV. The germline V and J ends were trimmed by 2 bases and 7 bases, with 12 bases remaining between them. The length of the CDR3 is 13 residues. Here the CDR3 DNA reads TGTGCCAGCAGCTTATTGGGGGCAAGGGAGCAGTACTTC. It specifies CASSLLGAREQYF.

This chain uses TRBV7-9 with TRBJ2-2, with unresolved D. The CDR3 runs to 14 residues. V lost 3 bases and J 3 bases, leaving 8 bases between the germline ends. The germline V gene has CDR1 SEHNR and CDR2 FQNEAQ (reference sequence). The CDR3: CASSLSEYTGELFF. The CDR3 region has the DNA TGTGCCAGCAGCTTGAGCGAATACACCGGGGAGCTGTTTTTT.

As to this clonotype: A much larger clone sits a single nucleotide away, making a read error possible. The rearrangement links TRBV20-1 to TRBJ1-1, with D uncertain. The germline gives CDR1 DFQATT, CDR2 SNEGSKA (reference sequence). The CDR3 covers 14 residues. In DNA form, the CDR3 reads TGCAGTGCTAGAGCATACATCACGAACGCTGAAGCTTTCTTT. It is translated as CSARAYITNAEAFF.

This clonotype came up many times. The chain recombines TRBV7-9 with TRBJ2-7, with TRBD1 as a possible D gene (5 bases). Trimming pared 8 bases from V and 4 bases from J, leaving 15 bases between. The length of the CDR3 is 13 residues. In germline, CDR1 is SEHNR, CDR2 FQNEAQ (reference sequence). For the CDR3, the DNA is TGTGCCAGCGCCGCAGGGTTCGCTTACGAGCAGTACTTC. Protein: CASAAGFAYEQYF.

Regarding this clonotype: One base away lies a much larger clone, so this may be a sequencing read error. The V and J genes are TRBV4-3 and TRBJ2-7, with TRBD1 identical over 8 bases. CDR3 length equals 13 residues. The germline gives CDR1 LGHNA, CDR2 YSLEER. CDR3 amino acids: CAGSQQTGDEQYF. The DNA for the CDR3 is TGCGCCGGCAGCCAACAGACAGGGGACGAGCAGTACTTC.

This clonotype was seen repeatedly, ten times or more. J is TRBJ2-3 and V is TRBV28, with D possibly TRBD2 on 6 matching bases. Germline CDR1 and CDR2: MDHEN and SYDVKM. Deletions cut 5 bases from V and 0 bases from J, with 12 bases between. This CDR3 comprises 15 residues. Here the CDR3 reads CASSLWGDSTDTQYF. The CDR3 DNA reads as TGTGCCAGCAGTCTTTGGGGGGACAGCACAGATACGCAGTATTTT. The entire variable domain, with the rest obtained from reference TRBV28 and TRBJ2-3, is as follows: DVKVTQSSRYLVKRTGEKVFLECVQDMDHENMFWYRQDPGLGLRLIYFSYDVKMKEKGDIPEGYSVSREKKERFSLILESASTNQTSMYLCASSLWGDSTDTQYFGPGTRLTVL.

About this clonotype itself: This CDR3 is missing its conserved last phenylalanine or tryptophan, likely due to a read error. The gene calls are TRBV24-1 and TRBJ2-1; D is undetermined. The CDR3 loop spans 13 amino acids. Per the germline V gene, CDR1 is KGHDR and CDR2 is SFDVKD. V lost 4 bases, J lost 8 bases, and 11 bases lay in between. CDR3 sequence: CATSDNVRDEQFL. CDR3 DNA: TGTGCCACCAGTGACAATGTAAGGGATGAGCAGTTCCTC.

In this sample, this clonotype turned up many times. The rearrangement links TRBV7-2 to TRBJ2-4; D gene unclear. The CDR3 has 15 amino acids. Germline V gene sequence: CDR1 SGHTA, CDR2 FQGNSA. Trimming took off 3 bases at V and 0 bases at J, with 9 bases between the two ends. This chain's CDR3 is CASSFLGVAKNIQYF. CDR3 in DNA: TGTGCCAGCAGCTTTTTGGGTGTAGCCAAAAACATTCAGTACTTC.

Concerning this clonotype itself: A junction end diverges from the germline sequence, so it may reflect a read error. The V and J genes are TRBV30 and TRBJ2-7, with D hard to call. In germline, CDR1 is GTSNPN, CDR2 SVGIG (reference sequence). This CDR3 is built from 12 residues. CDR3 nucleotide sequence: TGTACCTGGAGTGTATCCCCCTACGAGCAGTACTTC. Translated: CTWSVSPYEQYF.

This clonotype was observed many times. One end of the junction is discordant with germline, which a read error may explain. This chain connects TRBV7-7 to TRBJ2-3; D uncertain. This CDR3 is 12 amino acids long. The germline V gene has CDR1 SSHAT and CDR2 FNYEAQ (reference sequence). The CDR3 sequence is CASSPGCDTQYF. In nucleotides, the CDR3 is TGTGCTAGCAGCCCGGGTTGCGATACGCAGTATTTT.

This clonotype was counted only a few times. The chain joins TRBV9 to TRBJ1-3, with D unresolved. CDR3 size: 15 residues. The germline CDR1 and CDR2 sequences are SGDLS and YYNGEE. V lost 0 bases, J lost 0 bases, and 7 bases lay in between. The CDR3 region has the DNA TGTGCCAGCAGCGTAGATCTCTCCTCTGGAAACACCATATATTTT. This gives the protein CASSVDLSSGNTIYF. Looking up the rest from reference TRBV9 and TRBJ1-3 gives the full variable domain: DSGVTQTPKHLITATGQRVTLRCSPRSGDLSVYWYQQSLDQGLQFLIQYYNGEERAKGNILERFSAQQFPDLHSELNLSSLELGDSALYFCASSVDLSSGNTIYFGEGSWLTVV.

This clonotype was recorded at least ten times. The chain uses TRBV7-9 and TRBJ2-7; D possibly corresponds to TRBD2 (5 bases). Deletions cut 5 bases from V and 5 bases from J, with 10 bases between. This CDR3 comprises 12 residues. From germline, CDR1 is SEHNR and CDR2 FQNEAQ (reference sequence). CDR3 sequence (DNA): TGTGCCAGCAGCCTGGGAGCCAACGAGCAGTACTTC. It encodes CASSLGANEQYF.